The TCR beta chain under discussion was sequenced for a study of T cells after posttransplantation cyclophosphamide. General observations from the study: Later post-transplant blood repertoires were often dominated by donor CD8+ memory clones.

Generated by immunoSEQ multiplex PCR, the TCRdb table keeps only in-frame clones and is missing some. The sample holds around 47,000 clones; approximately 94% are singletons and the top ten take 2.9%. This CDR3 contains 14 residues. Germline lookup yields CDR1 SGHTA and CDR2 FQGNSA. V lost 7 bases and J 1 base, leaving 13 bases between the germline ends. In the case of this clone: Its antigen is unknown.

The TCR originated in a woman under 40 in good health and a related stem cell transplant donor. The sequenced sample was PBMCs. The chain is built from TRBV7-2 and TRBJ1-2, with D possibly TRBD1 on 6 matching bases. The CDR3 spells CASTLTGDNYGYTF. The DNA of the CDR3 is TGTGCCAGCACCTTGACAGGAGATAACTATGGCTACACCTTC.